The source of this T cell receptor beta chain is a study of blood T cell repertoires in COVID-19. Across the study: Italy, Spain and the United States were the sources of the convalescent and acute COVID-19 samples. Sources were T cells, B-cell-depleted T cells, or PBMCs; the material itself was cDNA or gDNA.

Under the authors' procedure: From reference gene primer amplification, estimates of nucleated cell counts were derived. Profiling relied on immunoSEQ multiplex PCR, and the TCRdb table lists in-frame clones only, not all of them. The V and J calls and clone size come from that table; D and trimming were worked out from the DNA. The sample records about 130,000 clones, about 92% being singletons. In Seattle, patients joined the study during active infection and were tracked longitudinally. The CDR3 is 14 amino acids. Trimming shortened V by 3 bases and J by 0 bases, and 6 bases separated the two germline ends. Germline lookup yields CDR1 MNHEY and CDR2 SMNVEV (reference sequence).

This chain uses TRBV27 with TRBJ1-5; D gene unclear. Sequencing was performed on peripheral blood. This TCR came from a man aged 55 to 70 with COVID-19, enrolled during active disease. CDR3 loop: CASSFRSSNQPQHF. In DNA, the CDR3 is TGTGCCAGCAGTTTTCGCAGTAGCAATCAGCCCCAGCATTTT.